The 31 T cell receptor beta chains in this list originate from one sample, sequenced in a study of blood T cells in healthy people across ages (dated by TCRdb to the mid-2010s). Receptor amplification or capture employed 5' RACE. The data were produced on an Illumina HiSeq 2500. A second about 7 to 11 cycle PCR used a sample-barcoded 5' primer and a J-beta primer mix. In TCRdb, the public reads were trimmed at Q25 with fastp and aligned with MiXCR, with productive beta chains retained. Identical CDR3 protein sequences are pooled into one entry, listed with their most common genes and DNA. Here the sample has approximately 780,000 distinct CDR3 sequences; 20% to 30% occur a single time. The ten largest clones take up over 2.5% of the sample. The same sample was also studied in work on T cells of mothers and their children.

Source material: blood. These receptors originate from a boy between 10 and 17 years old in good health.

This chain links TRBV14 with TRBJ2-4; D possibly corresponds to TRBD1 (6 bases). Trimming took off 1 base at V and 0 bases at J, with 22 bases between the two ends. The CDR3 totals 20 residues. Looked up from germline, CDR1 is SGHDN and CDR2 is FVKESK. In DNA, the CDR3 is TGTGCCAGCAGCCAAGTCGGGACACCCGATTATATTAGAGCCAAAAACATTCAGTACTTC. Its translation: CASSQVGTPDYIRAKNIQYF.

CDR3 loop: CASSPAWRGVGDEQYF. The CDR3 DNA follows: TGTGCCAGCTCACCAGCCTGGCGAGGGGTCGGCGACGAGCAGTACTTC. The chain couples TRBV18 to TRBJ2-7; D could derive from TRBD1 or TRBD2 (5 bases each). This CDR3 is 16 amino acids long. Germline lookup yields CDR1 KGHSH and CDR2 LQKENI. The V and J ends lost 2 bases and 5 bases respectively, with 19 bases between them.

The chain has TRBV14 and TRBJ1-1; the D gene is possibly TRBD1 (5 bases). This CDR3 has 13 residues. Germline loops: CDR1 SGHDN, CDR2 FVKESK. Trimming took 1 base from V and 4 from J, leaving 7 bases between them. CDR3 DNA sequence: TGTGCCAGCAGCCAAGCAGGGATCACTGAAGCTTTCTTT. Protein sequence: CASSQAGITEAFF.

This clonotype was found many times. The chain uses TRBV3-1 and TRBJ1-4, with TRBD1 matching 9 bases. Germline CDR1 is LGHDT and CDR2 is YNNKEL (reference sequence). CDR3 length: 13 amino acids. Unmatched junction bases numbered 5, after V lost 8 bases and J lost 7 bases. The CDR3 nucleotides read TGTGCCAGCGGACAGGGGTCAGGTGAAAAACTGTTTTTT. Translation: CASGQGSGEKLFF.

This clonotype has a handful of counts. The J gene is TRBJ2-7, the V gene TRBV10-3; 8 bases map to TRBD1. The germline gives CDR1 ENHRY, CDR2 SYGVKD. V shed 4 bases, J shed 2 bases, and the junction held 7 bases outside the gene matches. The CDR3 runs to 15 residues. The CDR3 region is CAISGPGQGTYEQYF. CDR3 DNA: TGTGCCATCAGTGGCCCCGGACAGGGTACCTACGAGCAGTACTTC.

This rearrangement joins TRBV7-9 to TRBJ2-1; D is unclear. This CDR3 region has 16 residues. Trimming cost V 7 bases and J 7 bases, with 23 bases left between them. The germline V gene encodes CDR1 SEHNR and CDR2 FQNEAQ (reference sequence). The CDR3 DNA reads TGTGCCAGCACCTTCCCTCCGGGCCTAAGTTGGAATGAGCAGTTCTTC. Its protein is CASTFPPGLSWNEQFF.

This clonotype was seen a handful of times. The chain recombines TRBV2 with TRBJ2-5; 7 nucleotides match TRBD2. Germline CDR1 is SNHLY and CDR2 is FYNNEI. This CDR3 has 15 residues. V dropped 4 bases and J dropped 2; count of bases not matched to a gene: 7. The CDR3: CASSASGLWQETQYF. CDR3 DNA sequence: TGTGCCAGCAGTGCGTCGGGACTATGGCAAGAGACCCAGTACTTC.

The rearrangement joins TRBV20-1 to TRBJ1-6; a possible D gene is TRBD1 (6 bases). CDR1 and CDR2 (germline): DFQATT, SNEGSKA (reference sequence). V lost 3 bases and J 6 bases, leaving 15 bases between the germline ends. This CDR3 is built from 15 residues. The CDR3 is CSARGAGLRNSPLHF. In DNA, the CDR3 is TGCAGTGCTAGGGGGGCGGGTTTGCGTAATTCACCCCTCCACTTT.

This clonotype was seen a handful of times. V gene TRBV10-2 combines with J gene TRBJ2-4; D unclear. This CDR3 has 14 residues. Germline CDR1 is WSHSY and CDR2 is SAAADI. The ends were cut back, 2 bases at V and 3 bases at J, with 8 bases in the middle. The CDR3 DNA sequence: TGCGCCAGCAGTGAGAGACCAGGCAAAAACATTCAGTACTTC. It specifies CASSERPGKNIQYF.

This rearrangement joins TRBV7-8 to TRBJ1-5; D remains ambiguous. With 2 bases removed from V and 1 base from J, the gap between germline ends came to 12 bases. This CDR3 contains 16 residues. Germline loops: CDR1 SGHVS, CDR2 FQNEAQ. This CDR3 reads CASSLLGRQSNQPQHF. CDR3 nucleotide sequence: TGTGCCAGCAGCTTACTCGGGAGGCAGAGCAATCAGCCCCAGCATTTT. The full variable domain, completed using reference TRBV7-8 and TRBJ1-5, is GAGVSQSPRYKVAKRGQDVALRCDPISGHVSLFWYQQALGQGPEFLTYFQNEAQLDKSGLPSDRFFAERPEGSVSTLKIQRTQQEDSAVYLCASSLLGRQSNQPQHFGDGTRLSIL.

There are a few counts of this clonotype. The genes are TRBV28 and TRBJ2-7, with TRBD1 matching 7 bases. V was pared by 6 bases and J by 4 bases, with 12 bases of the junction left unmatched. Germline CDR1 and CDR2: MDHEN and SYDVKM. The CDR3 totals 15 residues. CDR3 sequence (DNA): TGTGCCAGCAGCGATTTCCAGGGGGAGTGGTACGAGCAGTACTTC. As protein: CASSDFQGEWYEQYF.

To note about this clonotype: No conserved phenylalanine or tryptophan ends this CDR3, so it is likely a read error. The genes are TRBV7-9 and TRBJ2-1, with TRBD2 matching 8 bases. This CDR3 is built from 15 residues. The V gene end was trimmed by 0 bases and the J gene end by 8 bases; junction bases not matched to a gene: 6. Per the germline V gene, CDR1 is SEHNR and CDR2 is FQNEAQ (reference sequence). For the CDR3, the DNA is TGTGCCAGCAGCTTAGCCGGGACTAGGTCGGATGAGCAGTTCTCC. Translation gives CASSLAGTRSDEQFS.

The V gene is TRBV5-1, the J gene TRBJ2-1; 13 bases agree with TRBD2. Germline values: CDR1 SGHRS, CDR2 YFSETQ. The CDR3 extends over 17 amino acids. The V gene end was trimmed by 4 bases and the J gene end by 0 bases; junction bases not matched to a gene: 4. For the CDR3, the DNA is TGCGCCAGCAGCCTGGGGACTAGCGGGGCCTCCTACAATGAGCAGTTCTTC. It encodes CASSLGTSGASYNEQFF.

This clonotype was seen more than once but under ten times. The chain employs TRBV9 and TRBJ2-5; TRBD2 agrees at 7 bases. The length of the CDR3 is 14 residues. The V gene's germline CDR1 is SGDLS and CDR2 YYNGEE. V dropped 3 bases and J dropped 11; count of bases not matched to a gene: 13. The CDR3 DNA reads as TGTGCCAGCAGCGGAGGGACTTCACGGGGGGAGCAGTACTTC. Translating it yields CASSGGTSRGEQYF.

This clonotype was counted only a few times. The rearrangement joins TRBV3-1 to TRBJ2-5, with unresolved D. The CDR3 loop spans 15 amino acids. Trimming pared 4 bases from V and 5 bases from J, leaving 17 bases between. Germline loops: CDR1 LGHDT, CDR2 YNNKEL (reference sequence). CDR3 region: CASSPRDRFEETQYF. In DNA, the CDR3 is TGTGCCAGCAGCCCGCGCGACCGTTTTGAGGAGACCCAGTACTTC.

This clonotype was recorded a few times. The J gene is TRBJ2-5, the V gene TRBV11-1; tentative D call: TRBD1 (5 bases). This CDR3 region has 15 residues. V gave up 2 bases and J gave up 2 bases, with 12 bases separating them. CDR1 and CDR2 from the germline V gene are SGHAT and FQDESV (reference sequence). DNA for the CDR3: TGTGCCAGCAGCTTAAGAGTGGGGCCTCAAGAGACCCAGTACTTC. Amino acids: CASSLRVGPQETQYF.

This chain's CDR3 is CATSTTGRETQYF. CDR3 in DNA: TGTGCCACCAGCACCACAGGGAGGGAGACCCAGTACTTC. The chain is built from TRBV15 and TRBJ2-5, with D perhaps given as TRBD1 or TRBD2 (6 bases each). V was shortened by 4 bases and J by 5 bases, with 11 bases between the two germline ends. Looked up from germline, CDR1 is LNHNV and CDR2 is YYDKDF (reference sequence). CDR3 length: 13 residues.

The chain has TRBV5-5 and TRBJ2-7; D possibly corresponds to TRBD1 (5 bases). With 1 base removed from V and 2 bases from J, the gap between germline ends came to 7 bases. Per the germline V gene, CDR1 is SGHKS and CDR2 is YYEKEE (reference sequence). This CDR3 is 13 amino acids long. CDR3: CASSLTDTYEQYF. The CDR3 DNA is TGTGCCAGCAGCTTGACGGACACCTACGAGCAGTACTTC.

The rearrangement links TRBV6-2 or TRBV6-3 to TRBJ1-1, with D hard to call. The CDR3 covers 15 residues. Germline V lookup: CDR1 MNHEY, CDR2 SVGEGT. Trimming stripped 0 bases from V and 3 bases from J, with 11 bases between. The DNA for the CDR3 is TGTGCCAGCAGTTACTCTCGGGCGTTGTACACTGAAGCTTTCTTT. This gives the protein CASSYSRALYTEAFF.

CDR3 loop: CASFLQGANTEAFF. The DNA for the CDR3 is TGTGCCAGCTTCCTACAGGGGGCGAACACTGAAGCTTTCTTT. J is TRBJ1-1 and V is TRBV2; 9 bases map to TRBD1. V was pared by 8 bases and J by 1 base, with 5 bases of the junction left unmatched. CDR3 length: 14 residues. Germline V gene sequence: CDR1 SNHLY, CDR2 FYNNEI.

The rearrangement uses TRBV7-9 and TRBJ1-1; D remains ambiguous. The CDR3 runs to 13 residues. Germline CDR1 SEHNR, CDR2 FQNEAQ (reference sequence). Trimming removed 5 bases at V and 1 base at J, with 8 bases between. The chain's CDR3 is CASSQQSNTEAFF. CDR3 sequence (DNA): TGTGCCAGCAGCCAGCAGTCGAACACTGAAGCTTTCTTT.

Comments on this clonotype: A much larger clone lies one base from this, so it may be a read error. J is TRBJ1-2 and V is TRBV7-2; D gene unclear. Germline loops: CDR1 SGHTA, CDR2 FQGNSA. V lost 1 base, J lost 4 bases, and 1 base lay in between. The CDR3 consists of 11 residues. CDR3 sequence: CASSLVYGYTF. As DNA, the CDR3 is TGTGCCAGCAGCTTAGTCTATGGCTACACCTTC.

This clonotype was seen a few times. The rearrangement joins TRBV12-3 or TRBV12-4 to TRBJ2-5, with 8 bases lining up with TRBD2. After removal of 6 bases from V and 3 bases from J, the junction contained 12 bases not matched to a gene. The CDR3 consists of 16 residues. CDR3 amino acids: CASSSQTSAPKETQYF. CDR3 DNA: TGTGCCAGCAGCTCTCAGACTAGCGCCCCTAAAGAGACCCAGTACTTC.

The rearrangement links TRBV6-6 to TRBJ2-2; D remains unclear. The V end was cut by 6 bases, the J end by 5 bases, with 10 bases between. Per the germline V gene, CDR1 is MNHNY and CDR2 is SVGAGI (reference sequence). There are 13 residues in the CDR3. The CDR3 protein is CASRPGATGELFF. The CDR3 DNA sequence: TGTGCCAGCAGACCCGGCGCGACCGGGGAGCTGTTTTTT.

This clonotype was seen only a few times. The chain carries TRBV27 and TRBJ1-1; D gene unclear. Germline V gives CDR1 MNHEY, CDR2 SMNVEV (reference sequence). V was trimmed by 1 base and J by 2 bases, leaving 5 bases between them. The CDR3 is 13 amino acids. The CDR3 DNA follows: TGTGCCAGCAGTTTATTAATAAACACTGAAGCTTTCTTT. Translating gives CASSLLINTEAFF.

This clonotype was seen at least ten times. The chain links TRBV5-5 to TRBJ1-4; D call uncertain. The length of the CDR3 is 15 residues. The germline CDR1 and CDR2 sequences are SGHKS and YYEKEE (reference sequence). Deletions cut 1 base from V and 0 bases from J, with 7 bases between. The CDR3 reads CASSLSGATNEKLFF. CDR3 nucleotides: TGTGCCAGCAGCTTGTCGGGAGCAACTAATGAAAAACTGTTTTTT. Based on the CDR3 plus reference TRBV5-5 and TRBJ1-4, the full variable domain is DAGVTQSPTHLIKTRGQQVTLRCSPISGHKSVSWYQQVLGQGPQFIFQYYEKEERGRGNFPDRFSARQFPNYSSELNVNALLLGDSALYLCASSLSGATNEKLFFGSGTQLSVL.

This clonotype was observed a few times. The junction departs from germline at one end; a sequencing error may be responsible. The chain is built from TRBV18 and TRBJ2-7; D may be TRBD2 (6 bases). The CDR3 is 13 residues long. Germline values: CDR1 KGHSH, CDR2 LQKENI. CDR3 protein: CASSLAGNNEQYF. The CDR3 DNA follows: TGTGCCAGTTCACTAGCAGGGAATAACGAGCAGTACTTC.

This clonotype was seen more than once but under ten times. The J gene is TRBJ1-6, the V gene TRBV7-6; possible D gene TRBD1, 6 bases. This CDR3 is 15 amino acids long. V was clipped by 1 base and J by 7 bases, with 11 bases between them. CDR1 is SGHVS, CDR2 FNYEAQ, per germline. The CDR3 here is CASSLEKGGNSPLHF. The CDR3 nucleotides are TGTGCCAGCAGCTTAGAGAAGGGGGGAAATTCACCCCTCCACTTT.

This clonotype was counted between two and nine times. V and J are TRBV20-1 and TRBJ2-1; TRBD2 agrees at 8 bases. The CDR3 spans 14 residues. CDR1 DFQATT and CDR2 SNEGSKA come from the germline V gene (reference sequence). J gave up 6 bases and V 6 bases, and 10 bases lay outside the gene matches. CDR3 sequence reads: CSAPGTRLSNEQFF. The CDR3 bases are TGCAGTGCCCCCGGGACTAGGCTCTCCAATGAGCAGTTCTTC.

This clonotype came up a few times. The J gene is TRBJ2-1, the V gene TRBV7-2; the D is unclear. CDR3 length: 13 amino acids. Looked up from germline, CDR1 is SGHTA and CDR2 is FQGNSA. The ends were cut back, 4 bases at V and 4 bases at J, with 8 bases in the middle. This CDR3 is CASSSRVYNEQFF. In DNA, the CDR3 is TGTGCCAGCAGCTCTAGGGTATACAATGAGCAGTTCTTC.

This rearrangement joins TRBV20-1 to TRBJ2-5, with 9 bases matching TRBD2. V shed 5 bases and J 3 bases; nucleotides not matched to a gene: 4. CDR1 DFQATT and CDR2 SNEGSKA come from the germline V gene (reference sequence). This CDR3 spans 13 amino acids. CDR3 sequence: CSALAGGEETQYF. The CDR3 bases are TGCAGTGCTCTGGCGGGGGGGGAAGAGACCCAGTACTTC.